Below, one TCR beta chain is given with its context. The antigen this receptor binds is unknown. Base qualities were left out, and no much larger clone turns up one base away. The cohort was made up of approximately 670 healthy bone marrow donors. At the time of sampling, all cohort members were nominally healthy, though unrecorded immune exposures were likely present. The donor tested CMV seropositive, placing the donor among the 250 to 350 seropositive members of the cohort. Every donor gave a peripheral blood sample, and the peripheral blood mononuclear cells from that sample were used for TCR beta sequencing. The Qiagen DNeasy Blood Extraction Kit was used to extract genomic DNA from the blood cell samples. The data derive from a study of cytomegalovirus exposure and HLA in healthy donors (dated by TCRdb to the late 2010s). Describing the broader study: In an earlier analysis of some 610 of the donors, 276 Gb of sequence data and 90 million to 120 million unique TCR beta sequences from 180 million or so T cells were reported. Roughly 300 gigabases of sequencing data and 70 million to 100 million unique TCR sequences made up an early release that covered approximately 620 HLA-typed donors. Of the approximately 400 genotyped donors, approximately 82% fell in the genetic ancestry cluster associated with self-reported Caucasian donors. The study aimed to test whether signatures of past pathogen exposure could be identified by cataloging public T cell receptors. The study used immunosequencing to profile the T cell repertoires of approximately 650 subjects and linked those repertoires to cytomegalovirus serostatus. In addition to the first cohort of 500 to 850 subjects, a separate validation cohort of 120 different subjects was used. High-throughput TCR immunosequencing, statistical association of individual TCRs with disease status, and machine learning were combined to predict cytomegalovirus infection status. A later analysis re-examined previously published TCR beta repertoires from over 500 donors and added high-resolution HLA genotyping to investigate patterns of TCR occurrence. The later analysis used no new phenotypic data to find candidate immune exposures, relying instead on TCR beta sequences and their occurrence across donors. An earlier analysis of a few hundred of the donors applied high-throughput TCR beta sequencing to assess whether each TCR beta V gene segment acted as functional or pseudogenic. Donor age, sex, ethnicity and CMV serostatus were compiled alongside the repertoire data. Genome-wide SNP genotypes for about 65% of the 666 donors were used in a later genetic analysis, which treated that subset as a discovery cohort. Every discovery cohort repertoire had been produced on one sequencing platform. Both class I and class II loci were covered by HLA typing, at four-digit resolution. The number of typed donors differed by locus: 629-630 for A, B, C, DRB1 and DQB1; 522 for DQA1; 606 for DPA1; and roughly 490 for DPB1. Because of strong linkage in the cohort, four to six DR-DQ haplotypes were treated as single units for association and clustering. Among some 410 genotyped donors of the cohort, an average of about 240,000 unique TCR beta nucleotide sequences were sequenced per donor, about a sixth of them non-productive.

Findings and caveats that apply to the study as a whole: According to a later genetic analysis, donors in an Asian-associated ancestry cluster had fewer N-insertions in productive TCRs than the approximately 700-donor mean. Because counts were too low, roughly 18 rarely observed V segments, including chromosome 9 orphons, were left out of the earlier analysis of about 620 of the donors. Presence/absence analyses assumed roughly uniform sequencing depth across donors, an assumption that may not hold. The authors suggested that the approach could potentially be extended to other disease states and immunological phenotypes. Compared with equally common non-associated chains, HLA-associated TCR beta chains in a later analysis were more clonally expanded and had lower generation probabilities. A total of 150 or so TCR beta chains were listed by the study as associated with cytomegalovirus. A further reported finding was that TCR beta sequences accurately predicted the HLA-A and HLA-B alleles for most subjects in the first cohort. Most CMV-associated TCR beta chains appeared to be HLA-restricted in a later analysis, and the HLA associations seemed to be driven largely by CMV exposure. Broadly in line with IMGT annotations, most TCR beta V segments showed up in productive rearrangements about 90% or about 30% of the time in an earlier analysis of approximately 640 of the donors. Specific HLA alleles were associated with about 17,000 TCR beta sequences at a false discovery rate of 0.05 in a later analysis. Several of the top co-occurrence clusters appeared to be linked to parvovirus B19, influenza, CMV and Epstein-Barr virus, according to a later analysis. V-gene and J-gene trimming of TCR beta chains was associated with a missense DCLRE1C variant in a later genetic analysis, and the association was replicated in an independent cohort. A few of the identified cytomegalovirus-associated TCR beta chains were confirmed in vitro to be specific for cytomegalovirus antigens. Most TCR sequences were seen in very few donors, while some public TCRs were found in many individuals. For the cohort, immune exposure information was limited to CMV serostatus. Because HLA typing was missing for some donors at each locus, association tests included only the typed subset. The classifier was reported to diagnose cytomegalovirus status with high specificity and sensitivity in both the original cohort and the validation cohort. Correlated functional status among segregating V segments might reflect linkage disequilibrium, but an unknown experimental factor could not be ruled out. Because the 87-base-pair reads could not distinguish some IMGT-functional V segments, including TRBV6-2 and TRBV6-3, those segments were excluded. According to a later analysis, TCR association rates differed among HLA loci, with DRB1 alleles showing the most associated TCRs and HLA-C alleles showing the fewest. When HLA alleles, especially DR and DQ, strongly co-occurred, TCR associations were difficult to assign to individual alleles. A cluster of highly shared sequence variants was judged likely to be a technical artifact of the sequencing pipeline. This cohort had only TCR beta chains sequenced, and the lack of alpha or paired-chain data limited which features could be detected.

The CDR3 measures 15 amino acids from cysteine to phenylalanine. Here the CDR3 DNA is all that survives: 45 bases in frame from base 1. In the germline V gene, CDR1 corresponds to SGHRS and CDR2 to YFSETQ. The library was produced with the immunoSEQ multiplex PCR assay. A mixture of 60 forward primers for TCR Vbeta segments and 13 reverse primers for TCR Jbeta segments was used in the multiplex PCR. The CDR3 region of rearranged TCR beta genes was amplified from genomic DNA by a multiplex PCR assay. On the Illumina HiSeq System, the amplified TCR beta libraries were sequenced as 87-base-pair reads. The published analysis was carried out like this. A later analysis counted approximately 74 million unique TCR beta chains across the 550 to 750 repertoires, and some 12 million of these chains were shared by at least two donors. Raw reads were error-corrected and collapsed into unique sequences with a nearest-neighbor algorithm that merged closely related sequences to remove PCR and sequencing errors. CDR3 sequences were aligned to IMGT reference sequences to assign V, D and J gene segments. Each retained sequence needed at least a six-nucleotide match to both a V gene segment and a J gene segment. A rearrangement was called productive if the CDR3 had no stop codons and remained in frame with V and J, and every other rearrangement was called non-productive. Following IMGT convention, CDR3 was defined as the stretch from the second conserved V-encoded cysteine to the conserved J-encoded phenylalanine. The earlier analysis of roughly 590 of the donors excluded any sequence lacking an unambiguous match to a single V gene segment. In an earlier analysis of approximately 590 of the donors, a V segment was called functional when productive rearrangements were above 56.7%, and segregating when the standard deviation between donors exceeded 5%. A statistical classification framework was built for diagnosing cytomegalovirus status from the catalog of TCR beta chain sequences. V and J gene assignment, in a later analysis, came from comparing TCR nucleotide sequences with IMGT/GENE-DB human TR gene sequences. In a later analysis, CDR3 sequences and most-parsimonious VDJ recombination scenarios were assigned using the TCRdist pipeline. In a later analysis, each TCR beta chain was defined by its CDR3 amino acid sequence together with its V-gene family, and reads without a unique V-gene family were excluded. To address suspected cross-contamination and a sequencing artifact, a later analysis removed roughly 580 highly shared, low-generation-probability nucleotide sequences. A later analysis calculated a clonal expansion index for each public chain from normalized within-repertoire ranks of inferred template counts. Generation probabilities in a later analysis came from a VDJ recombination model fitted to out-of-frame rearrangements, and those results were checked against IGoR. Hypergeometric tests were used in a later analysis to score TCR-TCR, TCR-HLA and TCR-CMV co-occurrence, with a repertoire-size bias correction applied to the TCR pairs. False discovery rates were estimated in a later analysis by permuting HLA or CMV assignments 20 times. In a later analysis, co-occurring TCRs were grouped with DBSCAN, and TCRdist sequence similarity was added when clustering was performed within HLA-allele-positive subsets. Co-occurrence clustering excluded repertoires with fewer than 30,000 or more than 120,000 public chains, plus five with anomalous nucleotide sharing. The table was pulled from immuneACCESS by TCRdb, which kept in-frame rearrangements only. Such tables lose some clones; where checked, under half of the loss comes from unresolved V genes, and the rest has no known cause. Clonal size and the V and J genes are those of that table, whereas D and trimming came from the DNA. Within this sample are some 99,000 clones, with around four fifths of them counted one time only. About 8% of the sample is held by the ten biggest clonotypes.

The sequence joins TRBV5-1 to TRBJ2-5, with 11 central nucleotides matching TRBD2. The J call could be wrong; TRBJ2-7 is a better fit for the DNA end. The receptor was derived from a woman aged 45-59 years in good health and CMV-seropositive. Material for sequencing was PBMCs. The DNA is TGCGCCAGCAGCTGGGACACTAGCGGGAGTTACGAGCAGTACTTC. Its product reads: CASSWDTSGSYEQYF.